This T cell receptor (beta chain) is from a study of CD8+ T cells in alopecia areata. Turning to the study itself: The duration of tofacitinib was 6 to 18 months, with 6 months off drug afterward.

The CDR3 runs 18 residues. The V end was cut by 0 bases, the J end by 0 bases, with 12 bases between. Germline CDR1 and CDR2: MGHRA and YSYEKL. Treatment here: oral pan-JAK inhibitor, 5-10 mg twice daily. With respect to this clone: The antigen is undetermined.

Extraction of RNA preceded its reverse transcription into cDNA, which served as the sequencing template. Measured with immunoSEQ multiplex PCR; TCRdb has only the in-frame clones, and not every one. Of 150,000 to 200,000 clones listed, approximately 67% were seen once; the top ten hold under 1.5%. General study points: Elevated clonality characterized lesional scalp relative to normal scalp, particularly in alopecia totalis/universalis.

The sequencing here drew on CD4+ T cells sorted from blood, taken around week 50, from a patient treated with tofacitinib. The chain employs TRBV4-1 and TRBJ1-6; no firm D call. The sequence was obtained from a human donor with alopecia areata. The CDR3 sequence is CASSQDRIASSYNSPLHF. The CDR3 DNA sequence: TGCGCCAGCAGCCAAGATCGAATAGCCAGCTCCTATAATTCACCCCTCCACTTT.